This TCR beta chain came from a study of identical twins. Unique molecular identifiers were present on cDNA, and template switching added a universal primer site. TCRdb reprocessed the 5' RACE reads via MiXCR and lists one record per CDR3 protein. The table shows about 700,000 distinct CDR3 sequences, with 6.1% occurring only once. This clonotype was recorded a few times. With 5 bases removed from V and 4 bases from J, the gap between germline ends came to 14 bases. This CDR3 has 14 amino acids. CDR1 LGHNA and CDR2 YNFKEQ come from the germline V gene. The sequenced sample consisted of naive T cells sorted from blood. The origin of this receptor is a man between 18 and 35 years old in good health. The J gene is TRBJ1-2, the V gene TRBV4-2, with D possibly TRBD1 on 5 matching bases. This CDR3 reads CASSKTDSIYGYTF. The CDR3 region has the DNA TGTGCCAGCAGCAAAACCGACAGCATCTATGGCTACACCTTC.